These 18 T cell receptor beta chains came from one sample sequenced in a study of STAT3 mutations in large granular lymphocyte leukemia. The assay was immunoSEQ multiplex PCR, and TCRdb's table has in-frame clones only and misses some. The sample shows about 15,000 clones, approximately 91% of them seen only once. Study results and caveats: Every T-LGLL patient had at least one immunodominant TCRbeta clonotype.

No antigen has been identified for these receptors. The specimen was peripheral blood mononuclear cells. The receptors shown here come from a woman between 45 and 65 years old with T-cell large granular lymphocyte leukemia. Some clones in this sample may be carry-over from other donors' samples.

The chain uses TRBV7-3 and TRBJ2-5, with 7 positions matching TRBD1. The germline V gene has CDR1 SGHTA and CDR2 FQGTGA. This CDR3 is built from 13 residues. The J segment lost 6 bases and the V segment lost 5 bases, leaving 6 bases of the junction unmatched. In nucleotides, the CDR3 is TGTGCCAGCAGCCCGACAGGGTTGCAGACCCAGTACTTC. It yields the protein CASSPTGLQTQYF.

The chain employs TRBV6-6 and TRBJ2-7; 7 bases are a match to TRBD1. The CDR3 sequence is 14 residues long. Germline CDR1 is MNHNY and CDR2 is SVGAGI (reference sequence). The ends lost 4 bases at V and 3 bases at J; junction bases unmatched: 6. The CDR3 region has the DNA TGTGCCAGCAGTTCTACAGGGGACCGCTACGAGCAGTACTTC. It yields the protein CASSSTGDRYEQYF.

This chain connects TRBV30 to TRBJ2-7; D ambiguous. In germline, CDR1 is GTSNPN, CDR2 SVGIG (reference sequence). This CDR3 is built from 13 residues. The ends were cut back, 0 bases at V and 0 bases at J, with 6 bases in the middle. CDR3 bases: TGTGCCTGGAGTGTAGACACCTCCTACGAGCAGTACTTC. Translation gives CAWSVDTSYEQYF.

The chain combines TRBV18 with TRBJ1-5; the D gene is possibly TRBD1 (5 bases). The germline V gene encodes CDR1 KGHSH and CDR2 LQKENI. This CDR3 contains 13 residues. Trimming removed 4 bases from V and 10 bases from J, with 14 bases in between. DNA of the CDR3: TGTGCCAGCTCACGAGGACACATGGAACCCCAGCATTTT. This sequence encodes CASSRGHMEPQHF.

V is TRBV7-9 and J is TRBJ2-1; D is possibly TRBD2 (6 bases). This CDR3 contains 13 residues. Germline V gene lookup returns CDR1 SEHNR and CDR2 FQNEAQ (reference sequence). The V gene lost 0 bases and the J gene lost 11 bases, with 11 bases spanning the gap. The CDR3 coding sequence is TGTGCCAGCAGCTTAGCGTTAGCGGCTAAGCAGTTCTTC. Translating it yields CASSLALAAKQFF.

The V call is TRBV28, the J call TRBJ2-7; tentative D call: TRBD2 (5 bases). Germline loops: CDR1 MDHEN, CDR2 SYDVKM. There are 12 residues in the CDR3. The V gene lost 2 bases and the J gene lost 9 bases, with 11 bases spanning the gap. The chain's CDR3 is CASSLPAEGQYF. In DNA, the CDR3 is TGTGCCAGCAGTTTACCCGCCGAGGGGCAGTACTTC.

The J gene is TRBJ1-1, the V gene TRBV28; D gene unclear. V was clipped by 2 bases and J by 0 bases, with 7 bases between them. Germline V lookup: CDR1 MDHEN, CDR2 SYDVKM. This CDR3 region has 14 residues. The CDR3 here is CASSLEGVNTEAFF. The CDR3 DNA reads TGTGCCAGCAGTTTAGAGGGTGTGAACACTGAAGCTTTCTTT.

The V gene is TRBV25-1, the J gene TRBJ2-2; 8 bases are shared with TRBD2. V shed 3 bases and J 6 bases; nucleotides not matched to a gene: 6. Germline CDR1 MGHDK, CDR2 SYGVNS. The CDR3 contains 15 residues. This chain's CDR3 is CASSERTSLPGELFF. CDR3 nucleotide sequence: TGTGCCAGCAGTGAGAGGACTAGCTTGCCCGGGGAGCTGTTTTTT. The entire variable domain, with the rest obtained from reference TRBV25-1 and TRBJ2-2, is as follows: EADIYQTPRYLVIGTGKKITLECSQTMGHDKMYWYQQDPGMELHLIHYSYGVNSTEKGDLSSESTVSRIRTEHFPLTLESARPSHTSQYLCASSERTSLPGELFFGEGSRLTVL.

This clone was observed a single time. The chain couples TRBV7-9 to TRBJ1-1; D is undetermined. This CDR3 contains 13 residues. The germline gives CDR1 SEHNR, CDR2 FQNEAQ (reference sequence). The germline V and J ends were trimmed by 1 base and 7 bases, with 10 bases remaining between them. The CDR3 here is CASSLEPSYEAFF. In DNA, the CDR3 is TGTGCCAGCAGCTTAGAACCCAGCTATGAAGCTTTCTTT.

The chain combines TRBV7-8 with TRBJ2-5, with a possible D match to TRBD1 (5 bases). The V gene's germline CDR1 is SGHVS and CDR2 FQNEAQ. CDR3 length equals 12 residues. Trimming stripped 2 bases from V and 5 bases from J, with 6 bases between. CDR3 sequence: CASSLNRETQYF. The CDR3 coding sequence is TGTGCCAGCAGCTTAAACAGGGAGACCCAGTACTTC.

V and J are TRBV7-3 and TRBJ2-3; D possibly corresponds to TRBD1 (6 bases). This CDR3 region has 13 residues. Trimming left V 4 bases short and J 6 bases short, with 11 bases between. CDR1 is SGHTA and CDR2 is FQGTGA in the germline V gene. DNA for the CDR3: TGTGCCAGCAGCTCTGGGGGCCATGATACGCAGTATTTT. Encoded protein: CASSSGGHDTQYF.

This chain connects TRBV19 to TRBJ2-7, with TRBD2 matching 10 bases. The J segment lost 2 bases and the V segment lost 5 bases, leaving 3 bases of the junction unmatched. The CDR3 sequence is 14 residues long. Germline CDR1 and CDR2: LNHDA and SQIVND (reference sequence). The CDR3 is CASSAGLAAYEQYF. The CDR3 DNA follows: TGTGCCAGTAGTGCTGGACTAGCGGCCTACGAGCAGTACTTC.

In DNA form, the CDR3 reads TGTGCCAGCAGCTCCGACAGGGGACGCGAGCAGTACTTC. Amino acids: CASSSDRGREQYF. The chain joins TRBV5-4 to TRBJ2-7; 8 nucleotides match TRBD1. Germline trimming cut 3 bases from V and 6 bases from J; bases unmatched to any gene: 5. CDR3 length: 13 amino acids. CDR1 and CDR2 from the germline V gene are SGHNT and YYREEE (reference sequence).

The chain couples TRBV5-4 to TRBJ2-1, with 7 bases identical to TRBD1. With V trimmed by 1 base and J by 9 bases, 7 bases remained unmatched. Germline CDR1 is SGHNT and CDR2 is YYREEE (reference sequence). This CDR3 comprises 14 residues. This chain's CDR3 is CASSLPTGDREQFF. The CDR3 coding sequence is TGTGCCAGCAGCTTGCCTACAGGGGACCGTGAGCAGTTCTTC.

The chain employs TRBV30 and TRBJ2-3; D may be TRBD2 (6 bases). V lost 3 bases and J 0 bases, leaving 7 bases between the germline ends. The CDR3 has 13 amino acids. In germline, CDR1 is GTSNPN, CDR2 SVGIG (reference sequence). CDR3 nucleotides: TGTGCCTGGAGCCGGGGGAGCACAGATACGCAGTATTTT. Translation: CAWSRGSTDTQYF.

The sample holds a few counts of this clone. The chain is built from TRBV19 and TRBJ2-4, with D perhaps being TRBD1 or TRBD2 (5 bases each). Per germline, CDR1 LNHDA and CDR2 SQIVND (reference sequence). Trimming left V 7 bases short and J 8 bases short, with 6 bases between. CDR3 length: 10 residues. This chain's CDR3 is CASMGDIQYF. CDR3 DNA: TGTGCCAGTATGGGGGACATTCAGTACTTC.

This chain connects TRBV5-1 to TRBJ1-1, with a possible D match to TRBD1 (5 bases). This CDR3 comprises 16 residues. V was pared by 0 bases and J by 0 bases, with 12 bases between. Germline lookup yields CDR1 SGHRS and CDR2 YFSETQ. CDR3 DNA: TGCGCCAGCAGCTTGGGCAGTGGGGCCCTGAACACTGAAGCTTTCTTT. This codes for CASSLGSGALNTEAFF.

Only one count was recorded for this clone. The chain links TRBV27 to TRBJ2-7, with D possibly matching TRBD1 (6 bases). The V gene lost 5 bases and the J gene lost 4 bases, with 18 bases spanning the gap. Germline CDR1 and CDR2: MNHEY and SMNVEV (reference sequence). The CDR3 spans 15 residues. CDR3: CASSPRSRGVYEQYF. The CDR3 nucleotides read TGTGCCAGCAGTCCCCGAAGCAGGGGTGTTTACGAGCAGTACTTC.